The subject of this entry is one T cell receptor beta chain. No antigen is known for it. This sample is part of a study of shared clonotypes between healthy human individuals. Across the whole study: The donor group consisted of two women and three men, aged 18 to 49.

The healthy adult donors were HIV-negative and reported no recent acute infections or vaccinations. The repertoire was sequenced with immunoSEQ multiplex PCR; TCRdb's copy has only in-frame clones and lacks some. The data contain roughly 2.5 million clones, approximately 94% of them singletons. Trimming took 3 bases from V and 8 from J, leaving 13 bases between them. The germline CDR1 and CDR2 sequences are SGHAT and FQNNGV. The CDR3 runs to 13 residues. General observations from the study: In a handful of donors, about 5% of naive CD4 clonotypes appeared in common.

The V call is TRBV11-2, the J call TRBJ1-2; TRBD1 might be the D (5 bases). The sequenced sample was naive CD4+ T cells sorted from blood. Noted subset: CD45RA+ positively selected. The source is a man in his late teens or twenties in good health. CDR3 nucleotide sequence: TGTGCCAGCAGCTTCCAGGGCGGGCTGGGCTACACCTTC. As protein: CASSFQGGLGYTF.